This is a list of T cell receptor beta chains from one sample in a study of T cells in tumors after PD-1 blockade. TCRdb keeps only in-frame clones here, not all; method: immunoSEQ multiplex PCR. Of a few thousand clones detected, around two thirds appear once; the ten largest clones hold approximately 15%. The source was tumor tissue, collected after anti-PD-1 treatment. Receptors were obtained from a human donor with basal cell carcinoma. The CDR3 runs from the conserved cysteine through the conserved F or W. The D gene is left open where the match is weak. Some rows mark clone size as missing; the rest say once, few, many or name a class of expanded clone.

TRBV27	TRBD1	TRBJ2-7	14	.	TGTGCCAGCAGTTCAATGGACAGGGCATACGAGCAGTACTTC	CASSSMDRAYEQYF
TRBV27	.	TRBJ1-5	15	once	TGTGCCAGCAGTTTATCGTCCTACTTCAATCAGCCCCAGCATTTT	CASSLSSYFNQPQHF
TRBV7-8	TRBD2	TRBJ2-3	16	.	TGTGCCAGCAGCCTGGGACTAGCGGGAGGAGGAGGAACGCAGTATTTT	CASSLGLAGGGGTQYF
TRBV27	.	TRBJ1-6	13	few	TGTGCCAGCAGTCCCGCTGAGAATTCACCCCTCCACTTT	CASSPAENSPLHF
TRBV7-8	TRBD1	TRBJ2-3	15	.	TGTGCCAGCAGCTTGAGGGACAGAAACACAGATACGCAGTATTTT	CASSLRDRNTDTQYF
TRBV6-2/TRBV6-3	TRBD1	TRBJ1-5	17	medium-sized	TGTGCCAGCAGTATAGGACAGGGGCTCCGAAGCAATCAGCCCCAGCATTTT	CASSIGQGLRSNQPQHF
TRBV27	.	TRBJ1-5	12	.	TGTGCCAGCGGGGAGGGGAGTCAGCCCCAGCATTTT	CASGEGSQPQHF
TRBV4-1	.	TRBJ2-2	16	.	TGCGCCAGCAGCCAGCCCTGGGCGGACACAACCGGGGAGCTGTTTTTT	CASSQPWADTTGELFF
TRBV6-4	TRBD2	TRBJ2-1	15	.	TGTGCCAGCAGTGACTCGATTGGCGGGAGCCATGAGCAGTTCTTC	CASSDSIGGSHEQFF
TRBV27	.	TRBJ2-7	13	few	TGTGCCAGCAGCCGCGTTAAGGGTTACGAGCAGTACTTC	CASSRVKGYEQYF
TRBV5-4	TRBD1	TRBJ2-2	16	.	TGTGCCAGCAGCACCGGACAGGGGGCATACACCGGGGAGCTGTTTTTT	CASSTGQGAYTGELFF
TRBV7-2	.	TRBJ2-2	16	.	TGTGCCAGCAGCTTAGAACAGGCCTCGAACACCGGGGAGCTGTTTTTT	CASSLEQASNTGELFF
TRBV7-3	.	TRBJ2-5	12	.	TGTGCCAGCAGCTTAAATCAGGGGACCCAGTACTTC	CASSLNQGTQYF
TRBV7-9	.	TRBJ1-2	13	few	TGTGCCAGCAGCGAGCGGGGGGGAAGCGGCTACACCTTC	CASSERGGSGYTF
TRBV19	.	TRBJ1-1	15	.	TGTGCCAGTACCCGAGGGCCGGGAAGGAACACTGAAGCTTTCTTT	CASTRGPGRNTEAFF
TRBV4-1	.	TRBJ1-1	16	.	TGCGCCAGCAGCCTCAGGGGCGGACAGATGAACACTGAAGCTTTCTTT	CASSLRGGQMNTEAFF
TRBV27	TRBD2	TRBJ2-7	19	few	TGTGCCAGCAGTTTTGCAATTGGGGAGATGCTGAGCGGGAGGGCCCTCCTAAGCTTC	CASSFAIGEMLSGRALLSF
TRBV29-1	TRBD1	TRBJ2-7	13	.	TGCAGCGTTGCAGGGGGCGCGGACTACGAGCAGTACTTC	CSVAGGADYEQYF
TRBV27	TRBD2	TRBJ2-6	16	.	TGTGCCAGCAGTCCCGTCGGGGGGGCTGGGGCCAACGTCCTGACTTTC	CASSPVGGAGANVLTF
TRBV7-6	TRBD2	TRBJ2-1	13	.	TGTGCCACCGGACTAGCGGAATACAATGAGCAGTTCTTC	CATGLAEYNEQFF
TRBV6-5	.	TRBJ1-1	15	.	TGTGCCAGCAGTTACGGCAGGGGAAAAGGGACTGAAGCTTTCTTT	CASSYGRGKGTEAFF
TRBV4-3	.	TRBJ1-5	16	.	TGCGCCAGCAGCCAAACCTACAGGAATTTCAATCAGCCCCAGCATTTT	CASSQTYRNFNQPQHF
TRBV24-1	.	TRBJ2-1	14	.	TGTGCCACCAGTAGGGGTGTCGGCTACAATGAGCAGTTCTTC	CATSRGVGYNEQFF
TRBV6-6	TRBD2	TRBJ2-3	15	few	TGTGCCAGCAGCGTAGCGGGGCGGAGCACAGATACGCAGTATTTT	CASSVAGRSTDTQYF
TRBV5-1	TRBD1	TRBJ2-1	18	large	TGCGCCAGCAGCTTGGGGCATTCTGGTAGTAGGGGGCATGGTGAGCAGTTCTTC	CASSLGHSGSRGHGEQFF
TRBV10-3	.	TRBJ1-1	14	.	TGTGCCATCAGGACAGAGATTCAAGACACTGAAGCTTTCTTT	CAIRTEIQDTEAFF